This TCR beta chain was sequenced in a study of CD8 T cells in Susac syndrome (dated by TCRdb to the late 2010s). In the study overall: Among the Susac syndrome patients who were sequenced, clinically active disease was present in about six and clinical remission was observed in under ten. Susac syndrome patients were therapy-naive, on corticosteroids (some also receiving IVIg), or on IVIg alone at blood withdrawal. Whether CD8+ T cell activation and differentiation in Susac syndrome was antigen driven was tested using repertoire sequencing.

RNA was extracted with the RNeasy kit and 0.5 to 1 ug was reverse transcribed using random hexamers. TCR beta CDR3 regions were amplified with the immunoSEQ multiplex PCR assay covering 54 Vbeta and 13 Jbeta segments. To correct PCR amplification bias, a synthetic template baseline was used for both primer optimization and computational correction. Turning to the authors' computational methods: Reads were assigned to V, D and J genes according to IMGT and analyzed in immunoSEQ Analyzer, with only productive sequences retained. To calculate clonality, Shannon entropy was normalized by log2 of the number of productive unique sequences and then subtracted from one. Public and private clones were assessed among the 100 most prevalent clones of each patient and control. Clones were defined as Susac-specific if absent from the healthy and MS cohorts, from 1052 published viral clones and from other ImmuneACCESS disease sequences. The public reads were reanalyzed by TCRdb: fastp trimming at Q25, MiXCR alignment, in-frame beta chains only. Rows are combined by CDR3 protein, so each entry shows the most common genes and DNA. The V and J calls were not made by the authors but by TCRdb's processing. Here the sample has more than 200,000 distinct CDR3 sequences; about 94% occur a single time. 0.15% of the sample goes to the ten largest clones.

This clonotype has a single count. There is no known antigen for this receptor. No base-level quality is on record; no much larger clone is a single base apart. One read alone lends weak support. Taken from the germline V gene (reference sequence), the CDR1 and CDR2 loops are LNHNV and YYDKDF. Its CDR3 holds 14 amino acids, cysteine through phenylalanine. The kept DNA is CDR3 alone, 42 bases in frame from the first base. Trimming accounts for 7 bases at V and 5 bases at J, while the number of junction bases matched to no gene is 6. The paper as a whole reports these results and caveats: No clonal expansion was detected in the CD4+ T cell repertoire of Susac syndrome patients. The number of individuals in the TCR sequencing and HLA analysis was acknowledged as relatively small.

High-throughput TCR beta sequencing profiled peripheral blood CD8+ and CD4+ T cells from healthy donors, Susac syndrome patients and multiple sclerosis patients. The Susac syndrome patients fulfilled recently defined diagnostic criteria for either definite or probable disease. Bulk CD8+ and CD4+ T cells were purified by magnetic negative isolation, whereas CD8+ TEMRA cells were enriched by FACS. Blood was drawn into EDTA tubes, processed within 24 hours, and PBMCs were isolated by density gradient centrifugation. PBMCs intended for TCR sequencing were cryopreserved in liquid nitrogen and were subsequently thawed in a 37 degrees C water bath. The sorted or isolated CD4+, CD8+ and CD8+ TEMRA cells reached a purity of at least 90%.

The chain employs TRBV15 and TRBJ2-1; 9 central nucleotides agree with TRBD1. Sequencing was performed on CD4+ T cells from PBMCs. The TCR was taken from a human donor with Susac syndrome. The CDR3 in this case is CATMDRGAHNEQFF. The nucleotide sequence reads TGTGCCACCATGGACAGGGGTGCGCACAATGAGCAGTTCTTC.